These 29 T cell receptor beta chains share one sample of origin, sequenced in a study of long-term antiretroviral therapy in people with HIV. It was version v3.0 of the immunoSEQ assay that was run at survey level. This table comes from immunoSEQ multiplex PCR, and its TCRdb copy is limited to in-frame clones, with some not included. Here the sample spans 20,000 to 25,000 clones, less than 80% being singletons. Sample: unsorted PBMCs, taken 4.1 years after starting antiretroviral therapy. These receptors all stem from a woman in her 40s with HIV.

This clone was seen once. V and J are TRBV6-6 and TRBJ2-7; maybe TRBD2 (5 bases). The CDR3 has 15 residues. V was shortened by 4 bases and J by 2 bases, with 15 bases between the two germline ends. Germline V gene sequence: CDR1 MNHNY, CDR2 SVGAGI (reference sequence). The CDR3 region is CASSLLSGVAYEQYF. The CDR3, as DNA: TGTGCCAGCAGTTTGCTTTCCGGGGTAGCCTACGAGCAGTACTTC.

The chain recombines TRBV21-1 with TRBJ2-3; TRBD2, as called in the table, went unchecked against the DNA. TRBV21-1 is reported as a pseudogene. The length of the CDR3 is 13 residues. CDR3: CASSKVRADTQYF. CDR3 sequence (DNA): TGTGCCAGCAGCAAAGTGAGGGCAGATACGCAGTATTTT.

The V and J genes are TRBV30 and TRBJ2-7; the match to TRBD2 covers 7 bases. The germline gives CDR1 GTSNPN, CDR2 SVGIG (reference sequence). The CDR3 spans 13 residues. J was trimmed by 6 bases and V by 0 bases; bases with no gene match: 5. The chain's CDR3 is CAWSVIWGGEQYF. In DNA, the CDR3 is TGTGCCTGGAGTGTAATCTGGGGGGGCGAGCAGTACTTC.

This sequence joins TRBV6-6 and TRBJ2-3; D is perhaps TRBD2 (5 bases). This CDR3 contains 16 residues. The germline V gene encodes CDR1 MNHNY and CDR2 SVGAGI (reference sequence). V was shortened by 2 bases and J by 2 bases, with 14 bases between the two germline ends. The CDR3 nucleotides read TGTGCCAGCAGTTACCCGACGGCACGGGACACAGATACGCAGTATTTT. This encodes CASSYPTARDTDTQYF.

The chain has TRBV5-1 and TRBJ2-2, with D tentatively TRBD1 (6 bases). Germline V lookup: CDR1 SGHRS, CDR2 YFSETQ. V was trimmed by 1 base and J by 5 bases, leaving 12 bases between them. This CDR3 comprises 15 residues. The CDR3 spells CASSLRQVATGELFF. For the CDR3, the DNA is TGCGCCAGCAGCTTGAGACAGGTCGCTACCGGGGAGCTGTTTTTT.

The chain recombines TRBV30 with TRBJ2-7; the match to TRBD1 covers 11 bases. J was trimmed by 7 bases and V by 1 base; bases with no gene match: 9. Germline V gene sequence: CDR1 GTSNPN, CDR2 SVGIG (reference sequence). The CDR3 consists of 15 residues. CDR3 protein: CAWSAGTGGHREQYF. The CDR3 region has the DNA TGTGCCTGGAGTGCCGGGACAGGGGGTCATAGGGAGCAGTACTTC.

This chain connects TRBV5-1 to TRBJ2-7, with D uncertain. CDR3 length equals 15 residues. The ends were cut back, 0 bases at V and 0 bases at J, with 10 bases in the middle. CDR1 and CDR2 (germline): SGHRS, YFSETQ. Here the CDR3 reads CASSLVSGPSYEQYF. The CDR3 DNA follows: TGCGCCAGCAGCTTGGTGTCTGGGCCCTCCTACGAGCAGTACTTC.

The J gene is TRBJ1-2, the V gene TRBV6-5; D is uncertain. V was cut by 0 bases and J by 6 bases, with 11 bases left in between. CDR1 MNHEY and CDR2 SVGAGI come from the germline V gene. The CDR3 spans 14 residues. As DNA, the CDR3 is TGTGCCAGCAGTTACTCCGTGGGTATCGATGGCTACACCTTC. Its translation is CASSYSVGIDGYTF.

In DNA, the CDR3 is TGTGCCAGCAGTTTGGACAGGGGGCGTACCGGGGAGCTGTTTTTT. Its protein is CASSLDRGRTGELFF. V is TRBV6-5 and J is TRBJ2-2, with 11 nucleotides matching TRBD1. CDR3 length: 15 residues. CDR1 and CDR2 (germline): MNHEY, SVGAGI. J was trimmed by 5 bases and V by 4 bases; bases with no gene match: 3.

This rearrangement joins TRBV7-9 to TRBJ2-5; D is perhaps TRBD1 (5 bases). Trimming removed 5 bases from V and 2 bases from J, with 15 bases in between. The CDR3 runs 15 residues. Germline V CDR1 and CDR2: SEHNR, FQNEAQ (reference sequence). The CDR3, as DNA: TGTGCCAGCAGCCGTACTACAGGCCTTCAAGAGACCCAGTACTTC. Amino acid sequence: CASSRTTGLQETQYF. The full variable domain, completed using reference TRBV7-9 and TRBJ2-5, is DTGVSQNPRHKITKRGQNVTFRCDPISEHNRLYWYRQTLGQGPEFLTYFQNEAQLEKSRLLSDRFSAERPKGSFSTLEIQRTEQGDSAMYLCASSRTTGLQETQYFGPGTRLLVL.

The chain links TRBV28 to TRBJ2-5; 9 nucleotides agree with TRBD1. The CDR3 covers 15 residues. Trimming cost V 6 bases and J 2 bases; bases outside gene matches: 7. Germline V lookup: CDR1 MDHEN, CDR2 SYDVKM. The CDR3 region has the DNA TGTGCCAGCAGAACCGGGACAGGGCAACAAGAGACCCAGTACTTC. Amino acid sequence: CASRTGTGQQETQYF.

The genes are TRBV5-8 and TRBJ1-4; D is unclear. Trimming cost V 4 bases and J 12 bases, with 22 bases left between them. Germline CDR1 is SGHTS and CDR2 is YDEGEE. This CDR3 is built from 15 residues. The CDR3 DNA sequence: TGTGCCAGCAGCGCAAACTTGGGAGGCCACCCAGAACTGTTTTTT. This translates into CASSANLGGHPELFF.

The J gene is TRBJ1-1, the V gene TRBV6-4; TRBD1 might be the D (5 bases). V dropped 2 bases and J dropped 1 base, with 5 bases sitting between them. In germline, CDR1 is MRHNA, CDR2 SNTAGT. CDR3 length: 13 residues. The CDR3 reads CASSDGANTEAFF. The CDR3 DNA sequence: TGTGCCAGCAGTGACGGGGCGAACACTGAAGCTTTCTTT.

The genes are TRBV10-3 and TRBJ2-7; perhaps D is TRBD1 or TRBD2 (5 bases each). The CDR3 covers 16 residues. The germline V gene encodes CDR1 ENHRY and CDR2 SYGVKD. V was pared by 4 bases and J by 2 bases, with 18 bases between. CDR3 residues: CAISGSGTEVTYEQYF. CDR3 coding DNA: TGTGCCATCAGTGGGTCGGGGACGGAAGTCACCTACGAGCAGTACTTC.

The rearrangement uses TRBV5-6 and TRBJ2-1, with D unresolved. Germline CDR1 and CDR2: SGHDT and YYEEEE. The CDR3 spans 12 residues. V was trimmed by 2 bases and J by 7 bases, leaving 7 bases between them. The CDR3 nucleotides are TGTGCCAGCAGCTTAGTGTCGAATGAGCAGTTCTTC. This codes for CASSLVSNEQFF.

The CDR3 loop reads CASKIGGTATYEQYF. Here the CDR3 DNA reads TGTGCCAGTAAAATTGGAGGGACAGCCACCTACGAGCAGTACTTC. The chain uses TRBV19 and TRBJ2-7; D possibly corresponds to TRBD1 (7 bases). Trimming left V 7 bases short and J 2 bases short, with 18 bases between. CDR1 is LNHDA, CDR2 SQIVND, per germline (reference sequence). This CDR3 region has 15 residues. The entire variable domain, with the rest obtained from reference TRBV19 and TRBJ2-7, is as follows: DGGITQSPKYLFRKEGQNVTLSCEQNLNHDAMYWYRQDPGQGLRLIYYSQIVNDFQKGDIAEGYSVSREKKESFPLTVTSAQKNPTAFYLCASKIGGTATYEQYFGPGTRLTVT.

V usage is TRBV6-6 and J usage is TRBJ2-5; D might be TRBD2 (6 bases). The J call may be mistaken, given a closer DNA end match to TRBJ2-7. The CDR3 spans 14 residues. Germline V lookup: CDR1 MNHNY, CDR2 SVGAGI (reference sequence). For the CDR3, the DNA is TGTGCCAGCAGCCGCGGGACCCCAGCCTACGAGCAGTACTTC. Amino acid sequence: CASSRGTPAYEQYF.

The V gene is TRBV28, the J gene TRBJ1-2; maybe TRBD1 (5 bases). The CDR3 covers 13 residues. V lost 6 bases and J lost 7, with 15 bases in between. Germline CDR1 MDHEN, CDR2 SYDVKM. This CDR3 is CASSLGLFGGYTF. CDR3 DNA: TGTGCCAGCAGCCTGGGGCTTTTCGGTGGCTACACCTTC.

This chain joins TRBV25-1 and TRBJ2-3; D may be TRBD1 (6 bases). Germline assignment: CDR1 MGHDK and CDR2 SYGVNS. The CDR3 is 12 residues long. The germline V and J ends were trimmed by 7 bases and 9 bases, with 14 bases remaining between them. CDR3 in amino acids: CASIDQGPTQYF. The CDR3 DNA reads as TGTGCCAGCATTGATCAGGGGCCGACGCAGTATTTT.

V is TRBV14 and J is TRBJ2-7; D tentatively reads TRBD1 or TRBD2 (6 bases each). V was cut by 3 bases and J by 7 bases, with 19 bases left in between. Germline-derived CDR1 and CDR2 are SGHDN and FVKESK. The CDR3 length is 15 residues. The CDR3 protein is CASSQRGGLRVEQYF. The CDR3 DNA sequence: TGTGCCAGCAGCCAGCGAGGGGGGCTGAGGGTTGAGCAGTACTTC.

The CDR3 reads CASSPLRTSGKNIQYF. CDR3 nucleotide sequence: TGTGCCAGCAGCCCCCTCCGGACTAGCGGTAAAAACATTCAGTACTTC. This sequence joins TRBV13 and TRBJ2-4; 10 bases map to TRBD2. From germline, CDR1 is PRHDT and CDR2 FYEKMQ (reference sequence). J was trimmed by 4 bases and V by 5 bases; bases with no gene match: 8. The CDR3 totals 16 residues. The whole variable domain, remainder taken from reference TRBV13 and TRBJ2-4, is AAGVIQSPRHLIKEKRETATLKCYPIPRHDTVYWYQQGPGQDPQFLISFYEKMQSDKGSIPDRFSAQQFSDYHSELNMSSLELGDSALYFCASSPLRTSGKNIQYFGAGTRLSVL.

The chain has TRBV10-1 and TRBJ2-1, with D uncertain. Germline CDR1 reads WNHNN; CDR2 reads SYGVQD (reference sequence). Trimming stripped 0 bases from V and 6 bases from J, with 3 bases between. This CDR3 spans 12 amino acids. The CDR3, as DNA: TGCGCCAGCAGTGAGTCAAGCAATGAGCAGTTCTTC. It yields the protein CASSESSNEQFF.

This sequence joins TRBV29-1 and TRBJ2-2; D unresolved. Germline CDR1 and CDR2: SQVTM and ANQGSEA. The CDR3 consists of 11 residues. V lost 3 bases and J 4 bases, leaving 3 bases between the germline ends. CDR3 DNA: TGCAGCGTTGAGGGCACCGGGGAGCTGTTTTTT. Its protein is CSVEGTGELFF.

This rearrangement joins TRBV6-6 to TRBJ2-2; no reliable D call. The germline gives CDR1 MNHNY, CDR2 SVGAGI (reference sequence). The CDR3 runs to 14 residues. V lost 0 bases, J lost 8 bases, and 10 bases lay in between. The CDR3 coding sequence is TGTGCCAGCAGTTACTCGCATGGGTTTGGGGAGCTGTTTTTT. Its protein product is CASSYSHGFGELFF.

The chain couples TRBV11-2 to TRBJ1-6; possible D gene TRBD1, 6 bases. The CDR3 runs to 14 residues. V lost 8 bases, J lost 7 bases, and 15 bases lay in between. The germline V gene encodes CDR1 SGHAT and CDR2 FQNNGV. The CDR3 sequence: CASRGQDVNSPLHF. The CDR3 DNA reads TGTGCCAGCCGGGGGCAGGACGTAAATTCACCCCTCCACTTT.

This chain links TRBV30 with TRBJ1-5, with a possible D match to TRBD1 (6 bases). Germline CDR1 and CDR2: GTSNPN and SVGIG (reference sequence). The CDR3 runs to 14 residues. Trimming removed 0 bases at V and 5 bases at J, with 11 bases between. In DNA form, the CDR3 reads TGTGCCTGGAGTGTACGGGGGGGCTATCAGCCCCAGCATTTT. Protein product: CAWSVRGGYQPQHF.

This clone was seen once. The rearrangement joins TRBV27 to TRBJ1-2; D perhaps matches TRBD1 (6 bases). Germline V gives CDR1 MNHEY, CDR2 SMNVEV (reference sequence). CDR3 length equals 16 residues. Trimming removed 5 bases at V and 1 base at J, with 17 bases between. CDR3 coding DNA: TGTGCCAGCAGTCCCTCGGACAGAAGAGATAACTATGGCTACACCTTC. Translation gives CASSPSDRRDNYGYTF.

V usage is TRBV6-1 and J usage is TRBJ2-1, with a possible D match to TRBD2 (6 bases). The CDR3 length is 12 residues. V lost 7 bases to trimming and J lost 10 bases, with 14 bases between them. Germline values: CDR1 MNHNS, CDR2 SASEGT. The CDR3 region is CASTGGGPEQFF. The CDR3 DNA reads as TGTGCCAGCACCGGCGGAGGGCCCGAGCAGTTCTTC.

This rearrangement joins TRBV14 to TRBJ1-1; D is unresolved. V lost 0 bases, J lost 1 base, and 3 bases lay in between. The CDR3 is made up of 13 amino acids. Germline CDR1 SGHDN, CDR2 FVKESK. CDR3: CASSQDQNTEAFF. The DNA of the CDR3 is TGTGCCAGCAGCCAAGATCAGAACACTGAAGCTTTCTTT. Together with reference TRBV14 and TRBJ1-1, the CDR3 gives the full variable domain: EAGVTQFPSHSVIEKGQTVTLRCDPISGHDNLYWYRRVMGKEIKFLLHFVKESKQDESGMPNNRFLAERTGGTYSTLKVQPAELEDSGVYFCASSQDQNTEAFFGQGTRLTVV.